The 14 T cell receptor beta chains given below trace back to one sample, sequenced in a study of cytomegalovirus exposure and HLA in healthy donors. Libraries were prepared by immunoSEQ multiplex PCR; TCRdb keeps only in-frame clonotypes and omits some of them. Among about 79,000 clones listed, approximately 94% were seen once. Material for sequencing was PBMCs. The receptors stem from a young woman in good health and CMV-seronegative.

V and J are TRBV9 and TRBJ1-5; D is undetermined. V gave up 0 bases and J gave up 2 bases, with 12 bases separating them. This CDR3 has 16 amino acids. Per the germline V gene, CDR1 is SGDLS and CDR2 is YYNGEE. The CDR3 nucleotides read TGTGCCAGCAGCGTAGGTCCAGGTGGCGGCAATCAGCCCCAGCATTTT. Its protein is CASSVGPGGGNQPQHF.

The CDR3 region is CASSLFAGGLSDTQYF. In DNA form, the CDR3 reads TGTGCCAGCAGTTTATTTGCGGGGGGCCTCTCAGATACGCAGTATTTT. This chain connects TRBV28 to TRBJ2-3, with TRBD2 identical over 8 bases. V lost 1 base, J lost 4 bases, and 7 bases stayed unmatched. CDR3 size: 16 residues. The germline CDR1 and CDR2 sequences are MDHEN and SYDVKM.

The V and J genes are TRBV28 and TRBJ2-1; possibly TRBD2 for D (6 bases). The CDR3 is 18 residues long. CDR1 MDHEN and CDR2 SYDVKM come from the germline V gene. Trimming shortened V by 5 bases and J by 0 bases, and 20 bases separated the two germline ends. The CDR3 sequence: CASSPSIGDWSSYNEQFF. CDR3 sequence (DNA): TGTGCCAGCAGTCCCTCGATCGGGGACTGGAGCTCCTACAATGAGCAGTTCTTC.

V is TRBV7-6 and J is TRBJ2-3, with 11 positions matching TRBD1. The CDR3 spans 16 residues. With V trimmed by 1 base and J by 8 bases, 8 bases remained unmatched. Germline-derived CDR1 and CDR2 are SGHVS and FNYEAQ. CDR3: CASSLVGQGARSTQYF. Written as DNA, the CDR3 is TGTGCCAGCAGCTTAGTCGGACAGGGGGCGCGGAGTACGCAGTATTTT.

The CDR3 DNA reads as TGCGCCAGCAGTGGCAACAGGGACGAGCAGTACTTC. This encodes CASSGNRDEQYF. This sequence joins TRBV10-1 and TRBJ2-7, with D tentatively TRBD1 (6 bases). V was trimmed by 4 bases and J by 5 bases, leaving 9 bases between them. The CDR3 extends over 12 amino acids. Germline assignment: CDR1 WNHNN and CDR2 SYGVQD (reference sequence).

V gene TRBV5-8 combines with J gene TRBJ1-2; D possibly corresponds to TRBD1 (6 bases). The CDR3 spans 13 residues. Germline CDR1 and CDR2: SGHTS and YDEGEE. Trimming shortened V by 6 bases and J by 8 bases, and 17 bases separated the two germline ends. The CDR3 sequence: CASTKRGARGYTF. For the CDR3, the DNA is TGTGCCAGCACCAAGCGGGGGGCCCGCGGCTACACCTTC.

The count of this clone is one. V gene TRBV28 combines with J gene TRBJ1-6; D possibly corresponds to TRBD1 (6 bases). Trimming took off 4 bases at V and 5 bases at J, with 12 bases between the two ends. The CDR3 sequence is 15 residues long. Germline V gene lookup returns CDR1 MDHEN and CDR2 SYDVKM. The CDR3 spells CASSSGQTDNSPLHF. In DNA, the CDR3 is TGTGCCAGCAGTTCTGGACAGACGGATAATTCACCCCTCCACTTT.

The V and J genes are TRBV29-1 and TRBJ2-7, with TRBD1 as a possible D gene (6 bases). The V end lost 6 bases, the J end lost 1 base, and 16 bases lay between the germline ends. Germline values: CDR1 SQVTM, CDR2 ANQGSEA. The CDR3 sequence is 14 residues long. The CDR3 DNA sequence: TGCAGCGTCGCCGGGACATTCCGATCCTACGAGCAGTACTTC. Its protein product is CSVAGTFRSYEQYF.

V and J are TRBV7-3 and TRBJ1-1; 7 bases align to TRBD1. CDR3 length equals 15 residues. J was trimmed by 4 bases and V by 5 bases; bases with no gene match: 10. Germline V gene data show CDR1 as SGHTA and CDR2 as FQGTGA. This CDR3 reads CASSTTGWGATEAFF. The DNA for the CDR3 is TGTGCCAGCAGCACGACAGGGTGGGGAGCCACTGAAGCTTTCTTT.

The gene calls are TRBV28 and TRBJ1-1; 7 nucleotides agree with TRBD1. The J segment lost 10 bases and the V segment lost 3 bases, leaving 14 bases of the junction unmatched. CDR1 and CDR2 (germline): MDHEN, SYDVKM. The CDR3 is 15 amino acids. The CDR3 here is CASSFVSLRGLGAFF. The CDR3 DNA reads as TGTGCCAGCAGTTTTGTTTCGTTGAGGGGGCTAGGAGCTTTCTTT.

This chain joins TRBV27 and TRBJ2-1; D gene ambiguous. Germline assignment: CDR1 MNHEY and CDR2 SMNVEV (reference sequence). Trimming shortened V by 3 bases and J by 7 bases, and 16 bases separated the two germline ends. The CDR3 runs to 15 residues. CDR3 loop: CASSFERPGSNEQFF. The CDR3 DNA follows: TGTGCCAGCAGTTTCGAGCGTCCCGGGTCGAATGAGCAGTTCTTC.

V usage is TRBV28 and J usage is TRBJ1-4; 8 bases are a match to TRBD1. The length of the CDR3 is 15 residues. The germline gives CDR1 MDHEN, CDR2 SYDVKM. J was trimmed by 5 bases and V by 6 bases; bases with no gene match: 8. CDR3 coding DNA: TGTGCCAGCAGGACGGACAGGGACGGGAATGAAAAACTGTTTTTT. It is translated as CASRTDRDGNEKLFF.

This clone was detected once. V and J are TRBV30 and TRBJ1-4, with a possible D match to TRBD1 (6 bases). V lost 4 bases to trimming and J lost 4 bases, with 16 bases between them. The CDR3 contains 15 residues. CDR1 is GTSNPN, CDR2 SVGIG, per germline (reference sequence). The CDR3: CAWNRGNRYNEKLFF. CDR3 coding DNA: TGTGCCTGGAATAGGGGGAACCGTTATAATGAAAAACTGTTTTTT.

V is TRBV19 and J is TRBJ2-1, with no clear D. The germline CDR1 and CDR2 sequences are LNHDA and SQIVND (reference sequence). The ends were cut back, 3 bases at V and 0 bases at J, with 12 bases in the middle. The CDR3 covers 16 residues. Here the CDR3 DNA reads TGTGCCAGTAGTATGACCGGAAGAGGCTCCTACAATGAGCAGTTCTTC. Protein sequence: CASSMTGRGSYNEQFF. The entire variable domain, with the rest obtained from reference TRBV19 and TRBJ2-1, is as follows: DGGITQSPKYLFRKEGQNVTLSCEQNLNHDAMYWYRQDPGQGLRLIYYSQIVNDFQKGDIAEGYSVSREKKESFPLTVTSAQKNPTAFYLCASSMTGRGSYNEQFFGPGTRLTVL.